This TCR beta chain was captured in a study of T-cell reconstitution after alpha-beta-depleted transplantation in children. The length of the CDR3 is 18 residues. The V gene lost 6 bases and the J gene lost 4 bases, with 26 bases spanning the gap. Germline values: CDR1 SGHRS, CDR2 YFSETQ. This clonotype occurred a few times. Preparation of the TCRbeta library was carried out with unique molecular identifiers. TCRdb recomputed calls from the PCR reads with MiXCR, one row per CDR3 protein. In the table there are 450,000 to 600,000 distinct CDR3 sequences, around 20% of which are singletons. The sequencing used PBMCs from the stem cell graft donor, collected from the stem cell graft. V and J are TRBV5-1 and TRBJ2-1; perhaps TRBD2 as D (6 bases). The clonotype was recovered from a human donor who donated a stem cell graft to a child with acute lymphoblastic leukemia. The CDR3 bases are TGCGCCAGCAAGAGATCGGGCCGGGACTTTGGACCGTACAATGAGCAGTTCTTC. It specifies CASKRSGRDFGPYNEQFF.